The next 27 T cell receptor beta chains were all read from a single sample in a study of shared clonotypes between healthy human individuals. Using immunoSEQ multiplex PCR, the repertoire was profiled, and TCRdb retains in-frame clones only, with some absent. Seen here are about 480,000 clones, around 79% observed once, and the top ten hold approximately 12%. Sequences were obtained from PBMCs. These receptors were taken from a woman aged 40 to 50 in good health. Some clones in this sample may be carry-over from other donors' samples.

J is TRBJ2-4 and V is TRBV18; 9 bases line up with TRBD2. The CDR3 runs 18 residues. Trimming removed 1 base from V and 3 bases from J; junction bases left unmatched: 10. Looked up from germline, CDR1 is KGHSH and CDR2 is LQKENI. Written as DNA, the CDR3 is TGTGCCAGCTCACCACGGGGGATTAGCGGGAGCGGCAAAAACATTCAGTACTTC. This encodes CASSPRGISGSGKNIQYF.

V and J are TRBV18 and TRBJ1-5, with 9 bases identical to TRBD1. Trimming took 6 bases from V and 7 from J; bases not matched to a gene: 7. This CDR3 has 14 residues. Germline assignment: CDR1 KGHSH and CDR2 LQKENI. The CDR3 loop reads CASSQGQGGQPQHF. As DNA, the CDR3 is TGTGCCAGCTCCCAGGGACAGGGTGGCCAGCCCCAGCATTTT. The whole variable domain, remainder taken from reference TRBV18 and TRBJ1-5, is NAGVMQNPRHLVRRRGQEARLRCSPMKGHSHVYWYRQLPEEGLKFMVYLQKENIIDESGMPKERFSAEFPKEGPSILRIQQVVRGDSAAYFCASSQGQGGQPQHFGDGTRLSIL.

V and J are TRBV5-8 and TRBJ1-4, with D tentatively TRBD1 (5 bases). Germline CDR1 is SGHTS and CDR2 is YDEGEE. The CDR3 runs 16 residues. The germline V and J ends were trimmed by 3 bases and 0 bases, with 12 bases remaining between them. CDR3 in DNA: TGTGCCAGCAGCTGGGGGAACGTCGCAACTAATGAAAAACTGTTTTTT. Encoded protein: CASSWGNVATNEKLFF.

The V and J genes are TRBV11-2 and TRBJ2-1; D may be TRBD2 (6 bases). V lost 3 bases and J lost 1, with 10 bases in between. Germline CDR1 SGHAT, CDR2 FQNNGV. CDR3 length: 15 residues. CDR3 loop: CASSLWRGSYNEQFF. In DNA, the CDR3 is TGTGCCAGCAGCTTGTGGCGGGGATCCTACAATGAGCAGTTCTTC. Full variable domain (missing parts from reference TRBV11-2 and TRBJ2-1): EAGVAQSPRYKIIEKRQSVAFWCNPISGHATLYWYQQILGQGPKLLIQFQNNGVVDDSQLPKDRFSAERLKGVDSTLKIQPAKLEDSAVYLCASSLWRGSYNEQFFGPGTRLTVL.

The chain combines TRBV20-1 with TRBJ1-1, with D tentatively TRBD1 (5 bases). V lost 4 bases to trimming and J lost 5 bases, with 8 bases between them. Germline V gene lookup returns CDR1 DFQATT and CDR2 SNEGSKA (reference sequence). The CDR3 is 11 residues long. The CDR3 here is CSAMKGTEAFF. For the CDR3, the DNA is TGCAGTGCTATGAAGGGGACTGAAGCTTTCTTT.

J is TRBJ2-3 and V is TRBV5-6, with D perhaps matching TRBD2 (6 bases). This CDR3 contains 15 residues. V gave up 2 bases and J gave up 2 bases, with 12 bases separating them. Germline V gene data show CDR1 as SGHDT and CDR2 as YYEEEE. CDR3 amino acids: CASSFSRGFTDTQYF. The CDR3, as DNA: TGTGCCAGCAGCTTCTCCCGGGGGTTCACAGATACGCAGTATTTT.

The chain has TRBV4-3 and TRBJ1-2; D ambiguous. The CDR3 has 14 residues. Germline loops: CDR1 LGHNA, CDR2 YSLEER. The V and J ends lost 4 bases and 2 bases respectively, with 11 bases between them. DNA for the CDR3: TGCGCCAGCAGCCTACGGACGGCGAACTATGGCTACACCTTC. Translating gives CASSLRTANYGYTF.

This clone was counted only a few times. V gene TRBV15 combines with J gene TRBJ1-5; D uncertain. The CDR3 is 12 amino acids. Germline CDR1 LNHNV, CDR2 YYDKDF (reference sequence). Trimming took off 5 bases at V and 4 bases at J, with 6 bases between the two ends. The CDR3 nucleotides are TGTGCCACCAGCGTCGGGAATCAGCCCCAGCATTTT. This translates into CATSVGNQPQHF.

Remarks on this clone: Additional DNA sequences in this sample encode the identical CDR3. The chain uses TRBV6-5 and TRBJ2-7, with D maybe TRBD2 (6 bases). CDR1 MNHEY and CDR2 SVGAGI come from the germline V gene. The V end was cut by 0 bases, the J end by 2 bases, with 8 bases between. The CDR3 contains 14 residues. The CDR3 DNA is TGTGCCAGCAGTTACTCGGAGGGCGCCTACGAGCAGTACTTC. Translated, it gives CASSYSEGAYEQYF.

The chain joins TRBV9 to TRBJ1-1; D is unclear. The CDR3 has 13 amino acids. The germline V gene encodes CDR1 SGDLS and CDR2 YYNGEE. V was cut by 0 bases and J by 1 base, with 4 bases left in between. DNA of the CDR3: TGTGCCAGCAGCGTAGAATGGAACACTGAAGCTTTCTTT. Protein product: CASSVEWNTEAFF.

CDR3 in amino acids: CASSLPPSGQDYGYTF. The DNA for the CDR3 is TGTGCCAGCAGTTTACCCCCTTCGGGGCAGGACTATGGCTACACCTTC. The chain recombines TRBV28 with TRBJ1-2; possible D gene TRBD1, 5 bases. This CDR3 spans 16 amino acids. The germline V and J ends were trimmed by 2 bases and 3 bases, with 16 bases remaining between them. Looked up from germline, CDR1 is MDHEN and CDR2 is SYDVKM.

The chain is built from TRBV29-1 and TRBJ2-7; 7 bases are a match to TRBD2. V was clipped by 6 bases and J by 6 bases; unmatched bases: 11. Germline CDR1 is SQVTM and CDR2 is ANQGSEA. The CDR3 sequence is 13 residues long. CDR3 amino acids: CSVRGPPGGEQYF. CDR3 nucleotide sequence: TGCAGCGTCCGGGGACCCCCGGGGGGCGAGCAGTACTTC.

Notes on this clone: A far larger clone is a single base away, which makes a read error likely. This chain joins TRBV28 and TRBJ1-1; D may be TRBD1 (5 bases). There are 11 residues in the CDR3. The germline V and J ends were trimmed by 6 bases and 3 bases, with 5 bases remaining between them. Germline values: CDR1 MDHEN, CDR2 SYDVKM. The CDR3 DNA is TGTGCCAGCAGGGGGGACACTGAAGCTTTCTTT. Residues: CASRGDTEAFF.

This clone was detected only a few times. This chain links TRBV7-2 with TRBJ2-7; a possible D gene is TRBD2 (6 bases). The germline V and J ends were trimmed by 5 bases and 3 bases, with 11 bases remaining between them. The CDR3 spans 13 residues. Per germline, CDR1 SGHTA and CDR2 FQGNSA. CDR3 amino acids: CASSLGGVYEQYF. The CDR3 DNA follows: TGTGCCAGCAGCCTCGGGGGTGTCTACGAGCAGTACTTC.

The V gene is TRBV4-1, the J gene TRBJ1-1; D not certain. Germline V CDR1 and CDR2: MGHRA, YSYEKL. The CDR3 length is 17 residues. V lost 0 bases to trimming and J lost 1 base, with 15 bases between them. CDR3 in DNA: TGCGCCAGCAGCCAAGAGGCAGGTGTCGGACGGAACACTGAAGCTTTCTTT. It yields the protein CASSQEAGVGRNTEAFF.

This chain uses TRBV4-1 with TRBJ2-3; TRBD2 matches at 11 bases. The ends lost 4 bases at V and 2 bases at J; junction bases unmatched: 5. The CDR3 spans 16 residues. Germline loops: CDR1 MGHRA, CDR2 YSYEKL. This CDR3 reads CASSPGLAVYTDTQYF. The CDR3 coding sequence is TGCGCCAGCAGCCCGGGACTAGCGGTTTACACAGATACGCAGTATTTT.

The rearrangement uses TRBV18 and TRBJ1-5; 7 nucleotides agree with TRBD1. V was pared by 3 bases and J by 5 bases, with 4 bases of the junction left unmatched. The CDR3 extends over 14 amino acids. In germline, CDR1 is KGHSH, CDR2 LQKENI. In nucleotides, the CDR3 is TGTGCCAGCTCACCGACAGGGTGGGATCAGCCCCAGCATTTT. Protein sequence: CASSPTGWDQPQHF.

The V gene is TRBV4-3, the J gene TRBJ2-1, with 11 bases that match TRBD2. J gave up 12 bases and V 0 bases, and 7 bases lay outside the gene matches. Germline values: CDR1 LGHNA, CDR2 YSLEER. The CDR3 runs to 15 residues. The CDR3 loop is CASSQDPGLAGMQFF. The CDR3 bases are TGCGCCAGCAGCCAAGACCCCGGACTAGCGGGTATGCAGTTCTTC.

The V and J genes are TRBV5-1 and TRBJ1-4; the D is unclear. The germline V gene has CDR1 SGHRS and CDR2 YFSETQ. CDR3 length: 15 amino acids. Trimming pared 0 bases from V and 8 bases from J, leaving 14 bases between. The CDR3 sequence: CASSLASTGREKLFF. CDR3 nucleotides: TGCGCCAGCAGCTTGGCCTCCACCGGGAGGGAAAAACTGTTTTTT.

The chain carries TRBV7-2 and TRBJ2-1; D is ambiguous. Germline V gene data show CDR1 as SGHTA and CDR2 as FQGNSA. The CDR3 totals 13 residues. V dropped 3 bases and J dropped 4 bases, with 7 bases sitting between them. DNA of the CDR3: TGTGCCAGCAGCTTTACCCGGTACAATGAGCAGTTCTTC. Translated: CASSFTRYNEQFF.

This clone turned up a few times. The rearrangement uses TRBV4-3 and TRBJ2-3; D might be TRBD1 (6 bases). The CDR3 has 14 residues. CDR1 is LGHNA and CDR2 is YSLEER in the germline V gene. V shed 2 bases and J shed 1 base, with 7 bases lying between them. For the CDR3, the DNA is TGCGCCAGCAGCCAACGACAGGGCACAGATACGCAGTATTTT. It encodes CASSQRQGTDTQYF.

This clone was counted a few times. The chain employs TRBV2 and TRBJ1-6; unclear D gene. The V and J ends lost 8 bases and 7 bases respectively, with 12 bases between them. Germline values: CDR1 SNHLY, CDR2 FYNNEI. The CDR3 length is 13 residues. CDR3 bases: TGTGCCAGCTCGGAGGAAGGGAATTCACCCCTCCACTTT. This codes for CASSEEGNSPLHF.

This clone was detected a few times. The V call is TRBV5-1, the J call TRBJ2-1; tentatively, D is TRBD1 or TRBD2 (6 bases each). The CDR3 length is 16 residues. The germline V gene encodes CDR1 SGHRS and CDR2 YFSETQ. Deletions cut 0 bases from V and 8 bases from J, with 18 bases between. CDR3 protein: CASSLGGRGGRDEQFF. CDR3 nucleotides: TGCGCCAGCAGCTTGGGAGGCAGGGGAGGCAGAGATGAGCAGTTCTTC.

This clone has just a few counts. The chain has TRBV10-1 and TRBJ2-7; D may be TRBD2 (7 bases). V lost 6 bases, J lost 2 bases, and 14 bases lay in between. Germline V gene lookup returns CDR1 WNHNN and CDR2 SYGVQD (reference sequence). The CDR3 is 14 residues long. CDR3 sequence: CASRGGGRPYEQYF. The CDR3 coding sequence is TGCGCCAGCAGGGGGGGCGGGAGACCCTACGAGCAGTACTTC.

This clone has only one observation. CDR3 amino acids: CASSLSQGGSYNEQFF. The DNA of the CDR3 is TGTGCCAGCAGTTTATCACAGGGGGGGTCCTACAATGAGCAGTTCTTC. The chain uses TRBV27 and TRBJ2-1; D is perhaps TRBD1 (8 bases). Germline CDR1 is MNHEY and CDR2 is SMNVEV (reference sequence). The germline V and J ends were trimmed by 0 bases and 1 base, with 10 bases remaining between them. The CDR3 sequence is 16 residues long.

The chain has TRBV25-1 and TRBJ2-1; D remains ambiguous. The CDR3 length is 14 residues. In germline, CDR1 is MGHDK, CDR2 SYGVNS. The V end lost 1 base, the J end lost 6 bases, and 10 bases lay between the germline ends. In DNA form, the CDR3 reads TGTGCCAGCAGTGAATTGACCGGACGCAATGAGCAGTTCTTC. As protein: CASSELTGRNEQFF.

The chain links TRBV28 to TRBJ2-7; D is unclear. The CDR3 covers 13 residues. Trimming removed 6 bases at V and 9 bases at J, with 18 bases between. Germline V gene sequence: CDR1 MDHEN, CDR2 SYDVKM. CDR3 region: CASRSGPNFWQYF. The CDR3 DNA sequence: TGTGCCAGCAGGTCCGGGCCAAACTTTTGGCAGTACTTC.